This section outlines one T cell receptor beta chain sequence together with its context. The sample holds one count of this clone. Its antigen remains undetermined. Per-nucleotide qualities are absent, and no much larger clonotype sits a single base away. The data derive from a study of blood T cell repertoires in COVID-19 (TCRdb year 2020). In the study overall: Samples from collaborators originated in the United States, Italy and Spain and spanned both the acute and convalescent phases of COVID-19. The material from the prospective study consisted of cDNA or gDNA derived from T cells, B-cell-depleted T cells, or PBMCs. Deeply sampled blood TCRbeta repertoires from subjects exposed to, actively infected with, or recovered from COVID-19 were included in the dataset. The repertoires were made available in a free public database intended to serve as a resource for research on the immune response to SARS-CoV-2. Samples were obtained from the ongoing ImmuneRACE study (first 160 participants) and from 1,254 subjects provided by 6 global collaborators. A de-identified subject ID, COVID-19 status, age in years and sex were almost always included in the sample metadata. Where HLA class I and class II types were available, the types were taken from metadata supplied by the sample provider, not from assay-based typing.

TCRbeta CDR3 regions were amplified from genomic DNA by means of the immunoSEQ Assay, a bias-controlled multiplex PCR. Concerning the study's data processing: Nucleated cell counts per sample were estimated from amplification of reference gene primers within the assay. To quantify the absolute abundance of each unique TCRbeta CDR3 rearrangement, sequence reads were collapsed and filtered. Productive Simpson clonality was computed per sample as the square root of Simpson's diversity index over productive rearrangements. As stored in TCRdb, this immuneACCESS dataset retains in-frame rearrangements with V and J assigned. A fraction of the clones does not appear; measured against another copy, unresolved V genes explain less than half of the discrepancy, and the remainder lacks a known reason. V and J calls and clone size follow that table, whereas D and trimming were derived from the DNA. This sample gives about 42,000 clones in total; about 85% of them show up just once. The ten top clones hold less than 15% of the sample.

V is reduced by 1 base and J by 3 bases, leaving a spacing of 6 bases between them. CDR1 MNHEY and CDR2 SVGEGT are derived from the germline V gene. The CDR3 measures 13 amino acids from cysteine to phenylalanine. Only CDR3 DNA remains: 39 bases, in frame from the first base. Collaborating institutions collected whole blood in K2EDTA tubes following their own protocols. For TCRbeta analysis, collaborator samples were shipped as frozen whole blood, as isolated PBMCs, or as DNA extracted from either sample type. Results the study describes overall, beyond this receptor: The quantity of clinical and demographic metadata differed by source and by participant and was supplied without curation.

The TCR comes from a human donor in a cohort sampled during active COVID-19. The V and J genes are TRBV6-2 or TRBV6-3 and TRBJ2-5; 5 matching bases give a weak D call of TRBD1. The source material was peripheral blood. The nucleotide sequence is TGTGCCAGCAGTTACTTAGGGGAAGAGACCCAGTACTTC. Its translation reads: CASSYLGEETQYF.